This T cell receptor beta chain was profiled in a study of shared clonotypes between healthy human individuals. Study findings and constraints: Non-shared clonotypes showed lower generation probabilities than clonotypes common to all four donors.

The assay was run at deep level. Several immunoSEQ plates held equal portions of the genomic DNA taken from each subset. Only in-frame clones appear in the TCRdb table, and some are missing; sequencing was by immunoSEQ multiplex PCR. This table has approximately 810,000 clones, around 92% appearing once. Comment on this clone: Its specificity is not known.

Terminally differentiated effector memory CD45RA+ cells were left out of the naive CD8 fraction, which was CD45RO-negative and positively selected for CCR7. Germline CDR1 and CDR2: LGHNA and YNFKEQ. This CDR3 has 15 amino acids. V was pared by 2 bases and J by 0 bases, with 8 bases between. The sequenced sample consisted of naive CD8+ T cells sorted from blood. The receptor was derived from a man aged 30 to 45 in good health. This chain joins TRBV4-2 and TRBJ2-1, with D tentatively TRBD1 or TRBD2 (6 bases each). CDR3 sequence: CASSQPGASYNEQFF. DNA of the CDR3: TGTGCCAGCAGCCAACCGGGGGCCTCCTACAATGAGCAGTTCTTC.